This T cell receptor (beta chain) was sequenced during a study of graft-versus-host responses after intestinal transplantation. Study at large: Those transplanted obtained multivisceral, liver-intestinal, or isolated intestinal grafts. Anti-thymocyte globulin served as induction for all recipients, who then took tacrolimus and steroids for about 3 years.

As regards this clone: Its antigen is unidentified.

Study results and caveats: Patients who carried graft-donor T cell macrochimerism also had high graft-versus-host to host-versus-graft clonal ratios in their allografts. Recipient marrow showed GvH clones, some seen first in ileum or blood.

Method: immunoSEQ multiplex PCR; TCRdb's copy keeps in-frame clones and lacks some. The sample lists over 45,000 clones; 90% to 95% were seen once. The CDR3 length is 14 residues. The germline V gene has CDR1 SGDLS and CDR2 YYNGEE. V was pared by 0 bases and J by 5 bases, with 12 bases between. The chain has TRBV9 and TRBJ2-7; no definite D call. This receptor was obtained from a human patient who received an intestinal transplant, so some T cells may come from the graft donor. This specimen consisted of PBMCs, obtained around 820 days after a first intestinal transplant, on the day of a second. CDR3 sequence: CASSVGRGIDEQYF. The CDR3 DNA is TGTGCCAGCAGCGTAGGCAGAGGAATAGACGAGCAGTACTTC.